The present entry profiles one T cell receptor (beta chain) with its context. No antigen is known for it. Qualities for individual bases were not recorded, and no much larger clone is one base off. The sample comes from a study of cytomegalovirus exposure and HLA in healthy donors (dated by TCRdb to about 2017). Looking at the study overall: An earlier analysis of some 500 of the donors reported 250 to 350 Gb of sequence data and more than 90 million unique TCR beta sequences from about 179 million T cells. Approximately 300 gigabases of sequencing data and tens of millions of unique TCR sequences made up an early release that covered 640 HLA-typed donors. Of the 300 to 450 genotyped donors, 65% to 90% fell in the genetic ancestry cluster associated with self-reported Caucasian donors. The study aimed to test whether signatures of past pathogen exposure could be identified by cataloging public T cell receptors. The T cell repertoires of 700 or so subjects were profiled by immunosequencing and related to cytomegalovirus serostatus. Along with the approximately 600-subject first cohort, a separate validation cohort of approximately 110 different subjects was used. The study combined high-throughput TCR immunosequencing, statistical association of individual TCRs with disease status, and machine learning to predict cytomegalovirus infection status. In a later analysis, previously published TCR beta repertoires from more than 500 donors were re-analyzed and high-resolution HLA genotyping was added so that TCR occurrence patterns could be studied. Rather than drawing on any new phenotypic data, the later analysis identified candidate immune exposures from TCR beta sequences and the way those sequences occurred across donors. To decide whether each TCR beta V gene segment behaved as functional or pseudogenic, an earlier analysis of some 600 of the donors relied on high-throughput TCR beta sequencing. Donor age, sex, ethnicity and CMV serostatus were collected together with the repertoire data. A later genetic analysis used genome-wide SNP genotypes for about 65% of the roughly 670 donors, treating that subset as a discovery cohort. Every repertoire in the discovery cohort had been generated on one and the same sequencing platform. Both class I and class II loci were covered by HLA typing, at four-digit resolution. Typing coverage differed by locus: A, B, C, DRB1 and DQB1 were typed in roughly 620-630 donors, DQA1 in 522, DPA1 in 600 to 610, and DPB1 in 400 to 480. Because of strong linkage in the cohort, five DR-DQ haplotypes were treated as single units for association and clustering. On average, around 200,000 unique TCR beta nucleotide sequences were sequenced per donor among about 400 genotyped donors of the cohort, with roughly 19% of those sequences being non-productive.

Receptor libraries were prepared by the immunoSEQ multiplex PCR assay. For the multiplex PCR, a mixture combining 60 forward primers for TCR Vbeta segments and 13 reverse primers for TCR Jbeta segments was used. The CDR3 region of rearranged TCR beta genes was amplified from genomic DNA by a multiplex PCR assay. Amplified TCR beta libraries were sequenced as 87-base-pair reads on the Illumina HiSeq System. Per the original workflow: A later analysis tallied around 87 million unique TCR beta chains across the 666 repertoires, and approximately 11 million of those chains were shared by two or more donors. Raw reads were error-corrected and collapsed into unique sequences with a nearest-neighbor algorithm that merged closely related sequences to remove PCR and sequencing errors. To assign V, D and J gene segments, CDR3 sequences were aligned to IMGT reference sequences. Each retained sequence needed at least a six-nucleotide match to both a V gene segment and a J gene segment. A rearrangement was called productive if the CDR3 had no stop codons and remained in frame with V and J, and every other rearrangement was called non-productive. CDR3 was defined according to IMGT convention as the region running from the second conserved V-encoded cysteine to the conserved J-encoded phenylalanine. In an earlier analysis of 500 to 650 of the donors, sequences lacking an unambiguous match to a single V gene segment were excluded. In an earlier analysis of 587 of the donors, a V segment was called functional when productive rearrangements were above 56.7%, and segregating when the standard deviation between donors exceeded 5%. A statistical classification framework was developed to diagnose cytomegalovirus status using the catalog of TCR beta chain sequences. A later analysis assigned V and J genes by comparing TCR nucleotide sequences with IMGT/GENE-DB human TR gene sequences. Using the TCRdist pipeline, a later analysis assigned CDR3 sequences along with most-parsimonious VDJ recombination scenarios. In a later analysis, each TCR beta chain was defined by its CDR3 amino acid sequence together with its V-gene family, and reads lacking a unique V-gene family were excluded. In a later analysis, nearly 600 highly shared, low-generation-probability nucleotide sequences were removed to address suspected cross-contamination and a sequencing artifact. In a later analysis, a clonal expansion index for each public chain was calculated from normalized within-repertoire ranks of inferred template counts. Generation probabilities in a later analysis came from a VDJ recombination model fitted to out-of-frame rearrangements, and those results were checked against IGoR. In a later analysis, TCR-TCR, TCR-HLA and TCR-CMV co-occurrence was scored with hypergeometric tests, and a repertoire-size bias correction was applied to TCR pairs. A later analysis estimated false discovery rates by permuting HLA or CMV assignments 20 times. A later analysis grouped co-occurring TCRs with DBSCAN, adding TCRdist sequence similarity when clustering within HLA-allele-positive subsets. For co-occurrence clustering, repertoires with fewer than 30,000 or more than 120,000 public chains were excluded, along with roughly 5 repertoires with anomalous nucleotide sharing. The source is immuneACCESS, and TCRdb retained only in-frame sequences with V and J called. Part of the clones is not carried over; for the studies checked, unresolved V genes explain less than half of this, and the remainder is unexplained. V and J calls and clone size follow that table, whereas D and trimming were derived from the DNA. The sample contains around 240,000 clones, about 81% of them found a single time. Around 5.4% of the sample is in the top ten clones.

The cohort comprised some 680 healthy bone marrow donors. All cohort members were sampled while nominally healthy, although unrecorded immune exposures were likely present. The donor was CMV seropositive and was included in the group of 289 seropositive cohort members. Each donor provided a peripheral blood sample, and peripheral blood mononuclear cells were used for TCR beta sequencing. Genomic DNA extraction from the blood cell samples was performed with the Qiagen DNeasy Blood Extraction Kit. Findings and caveats that apply to the study as a whole: A later analysis found that HLA-associated TCR beta chains were more clonally expanded and had lower generation probabilities than equally common non-associated chains. Several of the top co-occurrence clusters appeared to be linked to parvovirus B19, influenza, CMV and Epstein-Barr virus, according to a later analysis. The 87-base-pair reads could not distinguish some IMGT-functional V segments, including TRBV6-2 and TRBV6-3, so those segments were excluded. The cohort was sequenced for TCR beta chains only, and without alpha or paired-chain data the features that could be detected were limited. Sequencing depth was assumed to be roughly uniform across donors in the presence/absence analyses, though that assumption may not hold. A further reported finding was that TCR beta sequences accurately predicted the HLA-A and HLA-B alleles for most subjects in the first cohort. Most TCR sequences were seen in very few donors, while some public TCRs were found in many individuals. An earlier analysis of approximately 500 of the donors showed that most TCR beta V segments appeared in productive rearrangements either about 87% or about 30% of the time, which broadly matched IMGT annotations. The study gave a list of 150 to 200 TCR beta chains associated with cytomegalovirus. According to a later genetic analysis, donors in an Asian-associated ancestry cluster had fewer N-insertions in productive TCRs than the roughly 700-donor mean. Because HLA typing was missing for some donors at each locus, association tests included only the typed subset. At a false discovery rate of 0.05, a later analysis linked roughly 17,000 TCR beta sequences to specific HLA alleles. A cluster of highly shared sequence variants was judged likely to represent a technical artifact of the sequencing pipeline. Because counts were too low, seventeen rarely observed V segments, including chromosome 9 orphons, were excluded from the earlier analysis of 500 to 700 of the donors. Immune exposure information for the cohort was limited to CMV serostatus. The authors suggested that the approach could potentially be generalized to other disease states and immunological phenotypes. A later analysis found that TCR association rates varied across HLA loci, with DRB1 alleles showing the most associated TCRs and HLA-C alleles the fewest. Three of the identified cytomegalovirus-associated TCR beta chains were confirmed in vitro to be specific for cytomegalovirus antigens. In a later analysis, most CMV-associated TCR beta chains were found to appear HLA-restricted, with HLA associations seemingly driven largely by CMV exposure. An association between a missense DCLRE1C variant and V-gene and J-gene trimming of TCR beta chains was found in a later genetic analysis and replicated in an independent cohort. Assigning TCR associations to individual alleles was difficult when HLA alleles, especially DR and DQ, strongly co-occurred. Cytomegalovirus status was reported to be diagnosed by the classifier with high specificity and sensitivity in both the original and validation cohorts. Linkage disequilibrium might explain the correlated functional status among segregating V segments, but an unknown experimental factor could not be excluded.

The CDR3 runs 15 amino acids, cysteine and phenylalanine included. Only the CDR3 DNA stays, 45 bases, in frame from base 1. V and J lose 0 bases and 4 bases, and a span of 12 bases separates them. The germline V gene provides CDR1 LGHNA and CDR2 YSLEER. The sequence derives from a middle-aged woman in good health and CMV-seropositive. In this chain, TRBV4-3 is recombined with TRBJ1-2; no D gene can be assigned with confidence. The sample was PBMCs. The CDR3 corresponds to CASSQDAHQPYGYTF. The DNA is as follows: TGCGCCAGCAGCCAAGATGCACACCAACCCTATGGCTACACCTTC.